This TCR beta chain was identified in a study of T cell responses to AZD1222 COVID-19 vaccine (dated by TCRdb to about 2021). The study in broad terms: AZD1222 recipients whose second dose came at about 4 weeks and those whose second dose came at about 12 weeks were combined into one group, since spike-specific TCR depth and breadth did not differ between the two schedules. A total of around 240 trial participants underwent TCR sequencing, of whom about 200 had received two doses of AZD1222 and roughly 26 had received two doses of the MenACWY control vaccine. Trial participants were enrolled by age into 18-55, 56-69 and 70-plus year subgroups, with about 150, 27 and 61 TCR-sequenced participants respectively. Here is what the overall study found, with its caveats: After two AZD1222 doses, spike-specific TCR breadth and depth were significantly higher than at day 0 and than in MenACWY recipients. In the small 56-69-year group, the increase in depth fell short of significance, most likely because of low power. Conclusions about previously exposed vaccinees are limited, since just 5 to 7 AZD1222 recipients were seropositive for SARS-CoV-2 at baseline. Because no day 14 peak-response samples were available, repertoires were characterized only after the peak T cell response. Participants were mostly white British and included more females than males, and it was suggested by the authors that clonal diversity may have been underestimated. CD4 TCRs associated with the vaccine covered the entire spike protein, and the dominant responses were in regions 160-218 and 743-854. Reportedly, close to half of the unique spike-specific TCRs recognized epitopes lying outside the regions that are mutated in the B.1.351 and B.1.1.7 variants.

The meaning of the sample's time point label: baseline before first vaccination. Vaccinee samples came from UK trials COV001 and COV002, including a single-blind randomized controlled phase 2/3 trial of AZD1222 (ChAdOx1 nCoV-19) in healthy adults. For TCRbeta chain sequencing, PBMC samples from trial participants were taken at day 0 and at day 28 after the second dose. The germline ends are 12 bases apart after V is trimmed by 0 bases and J by 3 bases. CDR1 and CDR2 (SGHRS, YFSETQ) derive from the germline V gene. The CDR3 measures 15 amino acids from cysteine to phenylalanine. CDR3 DNA only is kept here, 45 bases in frame from base 1. A word on this clone: Its recognized antigen is unknown. Per-base quality was not reported, and no clone a single base away is much larger than it.

The CDR3 regions of human TCRbeta chains were subjected to immunosequencing. Per the authors' processing: TCRs in the repertoires were compared against a reference library of SARS-CoV-2-specific TCRs that had been generated with the MIRA antigen-specificity platform. Breadth was defined as the fraction of unique TCRs that were SARS-CoV-2-associated, and depth was defined as the fraction of total T cells that were SARS-CoV-2-associated. Using the MIRA data, every spike-specific TCR was mapped to the spike region that the TCR reacted to and assigned to either a CD4 or a CD8 class. Log10-transformed breadth and depth values were compared by one-way ANOVA with Sidak's multiple comparisons tests. The immuneACCESS repertoire file appears here via TCRdb, limited to in-frame rearrangements. These files lack a portion of the clones; in checked studies, under half of the deficit traces to unresolved V genes, and the cause of the others is not known. V, J and clone size are taken as reported in that table, and D and trimming were inferred from the DNA itself. The sample table holds about 120,000 clones, of which roughly 90% were seen once. The top ten clonotypes cover 7.5% to 8% of the sample.

The source material was peripheral blood, sampled on day 0 of AZD1222 vaccination. The TCR originated in an adult in good health. The chain joins TRBV5-1 to TRBJ1-1, with no reliable assignment of the D segment. The CDR3 reads CASSLDRGTDTEAFF. The DNA sequence reads TGCGCCAGCAGCTTGGATCGGGGAACAGACACTGAAGCTTTCTTT.